This TCR beta chain was retrieved from a study of cytomegalovirus exposure and HLA in healthy donors. Study in general: Most donors, roughly 77% of 398 genotyped, fell in the Caucasian-associated ancestry cluster.

Study-wide results and limits: Using a false discovery rate of 0.05, a later analysis showed that some 16,000 TCR beta sequences were associated with HLA alleles. The authors listed about 170 TCR beta chains as cytomegalovirus-associated. Sequencing had likely introduced a cluster of highly shared sequence variants as an artifact.

CDR1 and CDR2 from the germline V gene are MGHRA and YSYEKL. CDR3 length equals 14 residues. Trimming removed 1 base from V and 1 base from J, with 7 bases in between. PCR used 60 Vbeta primers and 13 Jbeta primers. The method was immunoSEQ multiplex PCR; TCRdb's version includes in-frame clones alone and lacks a portion of them. The table includes fewer than 200,000 clones, 75% to 85% detected once. This clone was observed a handful of times. The antigen is undetermined. Sequencing used PBMCs. The chain uses TRBV4-1 and TRBJ1-1, with D unclear. This TCR was sampled from a girl between 2 and 10 years old in good health and CMV-seropositive. CDR3 coding DNA: TGCGCCAGCAGCCAAGCTCTGAGGAACACTGAAGCTTTCTTT. Translation: CASSQALRNTEAFF.